This passage covers 16 T cell receptor beta chains from one sample sequenced in a study of T cells in Graves' hyperthyroidism and ophthalmopathy. From RNA transcripts, TCR beta CDR3 regions were amplified. TCR CDR3 regions were first amplified by RT-PCR with HTBI primers. TCRdb fed the multiplex PCR reads into MiXCR, producing one record per CDR3 protein. Altogether about 480,000 distinct CDR3 sequences are present, about an eighth being singletons, with the ten largest covering about a sixth. The sequencing input was blood. The receptor set was obtained from a woman aged 18-35 years with Graves' hyperthyroidism.

V and J are TRBV4-1 and TRBJ1-2, with D possibly matching TRBD1 (5 bases). V was shortened by 4 bases and J by 4 bases, with 13 bases between the two germline ends. Germline loops: CDR1 MGHRA, CDR2 YSYEKL. The CDR3 sequence is 14 residues long. The CDR3 DNA sequence: TGCGCCAGCAGCCTGGGACGGTCCGTCTATGGCTACACCTTC. Translated, it gives CASSLGRSVYGYTF.

The J gene is TRBJ2-3, the V gene TRBV5-1; TRBD2 matches at 9 bases. The V gene end was trimmed by 8 bases and the J gene end by 4 bases; junction bases not matched to a gene: 17. The CDR3 loop spans 17 amino acids. The germline gives CDR1 SGHRS, CDR2 YFSETQ. CDR3 residues: CARGVGGGRDFADTQYF. The CDR3 nucleotides read TGCGCCAGAGGGGTCGGGGGCGGGAGGGACTTCGCAGATACGCAGTATTTT.

In this sample, this clonotype turned up many times. The J gene is TRBJ1-1, the V gene TRBV20-1; maybe TRBD1 (5 bases). Germline V gene data show CDR1 as DFQATT and CDR2 as SNEGSKA (reference sequence). V lost 3 bases and J lost 8, with 25 bases in between. The CDR3 sequence is 16 residues long. CDR3 loop: CSARGRREGRIWEAFF. CDR3 bases: TGCAGTGCTAGGGGCCGGAGGGAGGGGAGGATCTGGGAAGCTTTCTTT.

In its sample, this clonotype was seen a few times. CDR3 DNA sequence: TGTGCCAGCAGGAAGGGACTCCACGAGCAGTACGTC. Amino acid sequence: CASRKGLHEQYV. The genes are TRBV28 and TRBJ2-7; a possible D gene is TRBD2 (6 bases). V lost 6 bases and J 5 bases, leaving 11 bases between the germline ends. This CDR3 contains 12 residues. The germline V gene encodes CDR1 MDHEN and CDR2 SYDVKM.

The sample holds many counts of this clonotype. The V gene is TRBV11-2, the J gene TRBJ2-7; D remains ambiguous. This CDR3 spans 12 amino acids. V lost 5 bases and J 3 bases, leaving 8 bases between the germline ends. Per germline, CDR1 SGHAT and CDR2 FQNNGV. DNA for the CDR3: TGTGCCAGCAGCAGAGACGTCTACGAGCAGTACGTC. Translated, it gives CASSRDVYEQYV.

This clonotype was picked up a small number of times. The gene calls are TRBV25-1 and TRBJ1-2, with D hard to call. CDR3 length equals 13 residues. Germline CDR1 is MGHDK and CDR2 is SYGVNS. Trimming left V 6 bases short and J 5 bases short, with 13 bases between. The CDR3 nucleotides read TGTGCCAGCAGCTCCGTGGCGGTGTATGGCTACACCTTC. It encodes CASSSVAVYGYTF.

This clonotype was observed a handful of times. V gene TRBV12-3 or TRBV12-4 combines with J gene TRBJ1-1; D call uncertain. The ends were cut back, 3 bases at V and 12 bases at J, with 8 bases in the middle. This CDR3 is built from 10 residues. CDR3: CASSFSAPFF. In DNA form, the CDR3 reads TGTGCCAGCAGTTTTTCGGCCCCTTTCTTT.

This clonotype was counted ten times or more. This rearrangement joins TRBV12-3 or TRBV12-4 to TRBJ1-2; D is uncertain. Trimming stripped 6 bases from V and 2 bases from J, with 13 bases between. The CDR3 covers 14 residues. The CDR3 sequence: CASRTSTVNYGYTF. DNA of the CDR3: TGTGCCAGCAGGACCTCGACGGTGAACTATGGCTACACCTTC.

The chain combines TRBV19 with TRBJ2-1; 14 nucleotides align to TRBD2. Germline V gene lookup returns CDR1 LNHDA and CDR2 SQIVND (reference sequence). Trimming took 1 base from V and 7 from J; bases not matched to a gene: 3. This CDR3 is built from 16 residues. CDR3 amino acids: CASSIAGTSGSNEQFF. The CDR3, as DNA: TGTGCCAGTAGTATAGCGGGGACTAGCGGGAGTAATGAGCAGTTCTTC.

This clonotype appeared a few times. The rearrangement links TRBV7-9 to TRBJ1-5; D is undetermined. Trimming shortened V by 9 bases and J by 3 bases, and 12 bases separated the two germline ends. The germline gives CDR1 SEHNR, CDR2 FQNEAQ (reference sequence). This CDR3 region has 13 residues. CDR3 residues: CASGGSDNQPQHF. The DNA for the CDR3 is TGTGCCAGTGGAGGGAGTGACAATCAGCCCCAGCATTTT.

The sample holds many counts of this clonotype. The chain uses TRBV5-4 and TRBJ2-5; D is uncertain. The germline gives CDR1 SGHNT, CDR2 YYREEE (reference sequence). The V and J ends lost 0 bases and 0 bases respectively, with 9 bases between them. This CDR3 comprises 15 residues. CDR3 DNA sequence: TGTGCCAGCAGCTTGGTCCCCGGAAACCAAGAGACCCAGTACTTC. Protein sequence: CASSLVPGNQETQYF.

In its sample, this clonotype was seen many times. The V call is TRBV12-3 or TRBV12-4, the J call TRBJ2-7; D may be TRBD2 (5 bases). CDR3 length: 15 amino acids. Trimming removed 3 bases at V and 1 base at J, with 13 bases between. CDR3 DNA sequence: TGTGCCAGCAGTTTGTCCGGACTTGGGTCCTACGAGCAGTACTTC. It yields the protein CASSLSGLGSYEQYF.

This clonotype was recorded a few times. The chain's CDR3 is CASSYATNYGYTF. CDR3 coding DNA: TGTGCCAGCAGTTATGCCACCAACTATGGCTACACCTTC. The chain couples TRBV6-9 to TRBJ1-2; D is unresolved. V was clipped by 2 bases and J by 2 bases, with 6 bases between them. The germline V gene encodes CDR1 MNHGY and CDR2 SVAAGI. The CDR3 is 13 residues long.

This clonotype was counted ten times or more. The chain uses TRBV27 and TRBJ2-5, with 7 bases aligning to TRBD2. The trim removed 2 bases at V and 5 bases at J, leaving 11 bases unmatched. This CDR3 is built from 16 residues. Germline CDR1 and CDR2: MNHEY and SMNVEV (reference sequence). The DNA of the CDR3 is TGTGCCAGCAGTTTAGGTAGCGGGCCAGGGAGGGAGACCCAGTACTTC. The encoded protein is CASSLGSGPGRETQYF.

This clonotype was seen only a few times. The chain joins TRBV15 to TRBJ1-6; D is perhaps TRBD1 (5 bases). V lost 0 bases and J lost 10, with 16 bases in between. The CDR3 sequence is 16 residues long. Germline values: CDR1 LNHNV, CDR2 YYDKDF (reference sequence). CDR3 protein: CATSRESPGGWSPLHF. Written as DNA, the CDR3 is TGTGCCACCAGCAGAGAGTCCCCTGGGGGATGGTCACCCCTCCACTTT.

In its sample, this clonotype was seen many times. The V and J genes are TRBV28 and TRBJ2-7, with D possibly TRBD2 on 6 matching bases. Trimming shortened V by 6 bases and J by 2 bases, and 26 bases separated the two germline ends. The CDR3 runs to 18 residues. CDR1 and CDR2 (germline): MDHEN, SYDVKM. The CDR3 DNA sequence: TGTGCCAGCAGCCCTGGGGGGTGGTCGGGAGATGAGGCCTACGAGCAGTACGTC. This sequence encodes CASSPGGWSGDEAYEQYV.